This TCR beta chain is from a study of blood T cells in healthy people across ages. Study-level results: Older individuals had lower TCR beta diversity per million T cells (the decline was roughly linear).

In terms of origin and age, donors were healthy Caucasian individuals from Russia aged roughly 6 to 100. This clonotype was counted between two and nine times. Its specificity is unknown. The length of the CDR3 is 14 residues. CDR1 is DFQATT and CDR2 is SNEGSKA in the germline V gene (reference sequence). Trimming took off 3 bases at V and 3 bases at J, with 12 bases between the two ends. A second PCR, run for about 6 to 11 cycles, used a sample-barcoded 5' primer plus a J-beta primer mix. From each sample, at least 3 million paired-end reads containing CDR3 were obtained. One entry per CDR3 protein results from TCRdb running MiXCR on the 5' RACE reads. Altogether under 850,000 distinct CDR3 sequences are present, about 36% being singletons, with the ten largest covering 13%.

V is TRBV20-1 and J is TRBJ2-1; D is ambiguous. This TCR was recovered from a man aged 18 to 29 in good health. The sequenced sample consisted of blood. CDR3 DNA: TGCAGTGCTAGGGGCAGAGGATACTACAATGAGCAGTTCTTC. It translates to CSARGRGYYNEQFF.